The 2 T cell receptor beta chains below were found in one sample sequenced in a study of blood T cell repertoires in COVID-19. Profiled with immunoSEQ multiplex PCR; TCRdb holds only in-frame clones, not every one. This sample yields approximately 300,000 clones, of which around 83% are seen a single time; roughly 1.1% belongs to the top ten. Sequencing used peripheral blood. The source is a woman in her forties or fifties with acute or convalescent COVID-19.

The chain couples TRBV5-4 to TRBJ2-1, with TRBD2 matching over 9 bases. CDR1 and CDR2 (germline): SGHNT, YYREEE (reference sequence). Losses at the gene ends were 7 bases for V and 7 bases for J; bases not matched to a gene: 12. The CDR3 runs to 15 residues. The CDR3, as DNA: TGTGCCAGCGGATCGGGGAGCGGGGGGCGGAATGAGCAGTTCTTC. It yields the protein CASGSGSGGRNEQFF. Complete variable domain (other parts from reference TRBV5-4 and TRBJ2-1): ETGVTQSPTHLIKTRGQQVTLRCSSQSGHNTVSWYQQALGQGPQFIFQYYREEENGRGNFPPRFSGLQFPNYSSELNVNALELDDSALYLCASGSGSGGRNEQFFGPGTRLTVL.

This clone was detected a few times. The V call is TRBV24-1, the J call TRBJ1-5; no clear D gene. In germline, CDR1 is KGHDR, CDR2 SFDVKD. Trimming removed 4 bases from V and 2 bases from J, with 14 bases in between. The CDR3 contains 16 residues. The CDR3 protein is CATSDHRTQGNQPQHF. In nucleotides, the CDR3 is TGTGCCACCAGTGACCATCGGACTCAAGGCAATCAGCCCCAGCATTTT.